This T cell receptor (beta chain) was observed in a study of blood T cell repertoires in COVID-19. Study information: Samples taken during acute and convalescent COVID-19 were collected in the United States, Italy and Spain. T cells, B-cell-depleted T cells, or PBMCs supplied cDNA or gDNA.

While infection was still active, Seattle patients were enrolled and then followed longitudinally. This CDR3 is 17 amino acids long. Germline V gene lookup returns CDR1 SGHTA and CDR2 FQGTGA. The J segment lost 4 bases and the V segment lost 0 bases, leaving 5 bases of the junction unmatched. As processed by the authors: It was from reference gene primer amplification that nucleated cell counts were estimated. The protocol was immunoSEQ multiplex PCR, while the TCRdb copy is restricted to in-frame clones and leaves out a portion. The V and J calls and clone size are taken from that table; D and trimming were inferred from the DNA. The top ten hold approximately 2.4% of the sample, which has almost 400,000 clones, roughly 86% seen once.

This chain joins TRBV7-3 and TRBJ2-6, with 8 nucleotides matching TRBD1. The TCR was taken from a woman in her fifties or sixties with COVID-19, enrolled during active disease. Sequencing was done on a sample of peripheral blood. Here the CDR3 reads CASSLTGTGSGANVLTF. CDR3 bases: TGTGCCAGCAGCTTAACGGGGACAGGTTCGGGGGCCAACGTCCTGACTTTC.